This TCR beta chain emerged from a study of blood T cell repertoires in COVID-19. The overall study: The United States, Italy and Spain were the sources of the acute and convalescent COVID-19 samples.

The authors' processing: Nucleated cell counts were estimated from reference gene primer amplification. The repertoire was sequenced with immunoSEQ multiplex PCR; TCRdb's copy has only in-frame clones and lacks some. The V and J calls and clone size are taken from that table; D and trimming were inferred from the DNA. The sample lists about 150,000 clones; 75% to 90% were seen once. The germline CDR1 and CDR2 sequences are SGHRS and YFSETQ. The CDR3 spans 14 residues. Trimming removed 0 bases from V and 4 bases from J, with 11 bases in between. Sequences were obtained from peripheral blood. This clonotype was sampled from an elderly man with acute or convalescent COVID-19. The genes are TRBV5-1 and TRBJ2-7; TRBD2 might be the D (6 bases). The DNA of the CDR3 is TGCGCCAGCAGCTTGGCTGTGGGAGGATACGAGCAGTACTTC. Protein product: CASSLAVGGYEQYF.